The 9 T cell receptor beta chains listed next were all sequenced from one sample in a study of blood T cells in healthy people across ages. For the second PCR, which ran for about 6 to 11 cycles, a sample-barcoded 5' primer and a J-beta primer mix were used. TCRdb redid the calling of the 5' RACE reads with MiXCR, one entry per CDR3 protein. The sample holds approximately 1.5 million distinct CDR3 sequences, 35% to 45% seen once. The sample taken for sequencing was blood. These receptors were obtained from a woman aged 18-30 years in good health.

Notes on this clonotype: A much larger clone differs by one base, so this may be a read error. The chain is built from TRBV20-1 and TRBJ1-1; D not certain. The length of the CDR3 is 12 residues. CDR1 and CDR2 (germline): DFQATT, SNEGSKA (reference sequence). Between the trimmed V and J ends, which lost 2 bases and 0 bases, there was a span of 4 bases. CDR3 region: CSARMVNTEAFF. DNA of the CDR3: TGCAGTGCTAGAATGGTGAACACTGAAGCTTTCTTT.

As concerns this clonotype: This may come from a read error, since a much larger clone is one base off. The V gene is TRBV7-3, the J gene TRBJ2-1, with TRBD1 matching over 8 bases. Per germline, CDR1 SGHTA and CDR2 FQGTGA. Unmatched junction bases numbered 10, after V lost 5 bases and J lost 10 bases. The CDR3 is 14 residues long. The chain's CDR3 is CASSDGTGNYEQFF. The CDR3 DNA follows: TGTGCCAGCAGCGACGGGACAGGAAACTACGAGCAGTTCTTC.

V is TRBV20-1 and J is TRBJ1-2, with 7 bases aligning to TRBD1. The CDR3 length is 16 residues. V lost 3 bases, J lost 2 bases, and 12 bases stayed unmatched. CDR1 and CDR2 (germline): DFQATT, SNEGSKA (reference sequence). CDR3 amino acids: CSASSFRQGRNYGYTF. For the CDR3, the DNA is TGCAGTGCTAGCAGCTTTCGACAGGGACGGAACTATGGCTACACCTTC.

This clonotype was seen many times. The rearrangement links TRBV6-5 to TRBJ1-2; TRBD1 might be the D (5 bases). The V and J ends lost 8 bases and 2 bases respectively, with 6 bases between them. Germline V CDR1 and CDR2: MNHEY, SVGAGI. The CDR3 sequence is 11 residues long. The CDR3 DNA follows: TGTGCCAGCCGACAGAACTATGGCTACACCTTC. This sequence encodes CASRQNYGYTF.

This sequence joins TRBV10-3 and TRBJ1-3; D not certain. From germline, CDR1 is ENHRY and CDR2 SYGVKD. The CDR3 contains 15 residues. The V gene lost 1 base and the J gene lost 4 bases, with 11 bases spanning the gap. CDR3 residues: CAISEYGGIGNTIYF. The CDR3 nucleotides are TGTGCCATCAGTGAGTACGGAGGCATCGGAAACACCATATATTTT.

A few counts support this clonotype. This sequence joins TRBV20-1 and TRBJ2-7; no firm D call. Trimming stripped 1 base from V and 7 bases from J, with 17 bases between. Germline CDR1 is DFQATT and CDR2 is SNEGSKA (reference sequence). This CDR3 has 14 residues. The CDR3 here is CSARVPRRYNEQYF. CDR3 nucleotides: TGCAGTGCTAGAGTACCCCGGCGATACAATGAGCAGTACTTC.

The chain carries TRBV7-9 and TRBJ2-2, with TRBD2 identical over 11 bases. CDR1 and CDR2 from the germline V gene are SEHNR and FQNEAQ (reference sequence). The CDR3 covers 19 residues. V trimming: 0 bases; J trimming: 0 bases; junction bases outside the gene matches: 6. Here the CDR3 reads CASSLAHLAGGANTGELFF. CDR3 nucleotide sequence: TGTGCCAGCAGCTTAGCGCACCTAGCGGGGGGCGCGAACACCGGGGAGCTGTTTTTT.

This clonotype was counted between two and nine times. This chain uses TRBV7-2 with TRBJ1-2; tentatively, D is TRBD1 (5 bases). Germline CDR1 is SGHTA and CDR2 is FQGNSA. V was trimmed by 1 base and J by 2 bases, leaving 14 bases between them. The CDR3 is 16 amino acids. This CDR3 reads CASSLVRATVNYGYTF. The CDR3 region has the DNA TGTGCCAGCAGCTTAGTCCGGGCGACAGTGAACTATGGCTACACCTTC.

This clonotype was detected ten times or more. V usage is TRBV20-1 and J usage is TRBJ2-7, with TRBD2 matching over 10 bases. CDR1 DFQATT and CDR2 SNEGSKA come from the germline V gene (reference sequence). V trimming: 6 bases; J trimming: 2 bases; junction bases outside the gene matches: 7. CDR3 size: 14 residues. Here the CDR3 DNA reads TGCAGTGCCCGAGGACTAGCGGAGCCCTACGAGCAGTACTTC. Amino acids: CSARGLAEPYEQYF.